Below are 30 T cell receptor beta chains sequenced from a single sample in a study of CD8+ T cells in alopecia areata (dated by TCRdb to the late 2010s). The receptor library was made with the immunoSEQ multiplex PCR assay. RNA was extracted from all samples and reverse transcribed into cDNA as template for TCR sequencing. TCRdb re-hosts the immuneACCESS table, in-frame sequences only. Its copies lack some clones; in the studies checked, an unresolved V gene accounts for under half of them, and the cause for the rest is not known. Here the sample has around 120,000 clones; about 50% occur a single time. Clones ranked in the top ten supply 0.46% of the sample. Explained via the paper, the time point label denotes: roughly 27 days on oral tofacitinib. Per the publication, the treatment or condition label means: oral pan-JAK inhibitor, 5-10 mg twice daily. This material consisted of CD4+ T cells sorted from blood, taken at week 4, from a patient treated with tofacitinib. These receptors all come from a human donor with alopecia areata.

Only a few counts were recorded for this clone. V is TRBV25-1 and J is TRBJ1-2, with D tentatively TRBD1 (5 bases). Trimming stripped 8 bases from V and 7 bases from J, with 17 bases between. The germline V gene has CDR1 MGHDK and CDR2 SYGVNS. This CDR3 spans 13 amino acids. CDR3 sequence: CASGWAGKGGYTF. Written as DNA, the CDR3 is TGTGCCAGCGGTTGGGCAGGGAAAGGTGGCTACACCTTC.

The V gene is TRBV30, the J gene TRBJ2-3; 8 bases fit TRBD2. The germline gives CDR1 GTSNPN, CDR2 SVGIG (reference sequence). The CDR3 is made up of 18 amino acids. V shed 3 bases, J shed 3 bases, and the junction held 17 bases outside the gene matches. DNA for the CDR3: TGTGCCTGGAGGCCCCGTCCTACCCGGGGGGGCAGGACAGATACGCAGTATTTT. Encoded protein: CAWRPRPTRGGRTDTQYF.

This clone has a handful of counts. V gene TRBV6-6 combines with J gene TRBJ2-5, with 9 bases aligning to TRBD2. This CDR3 region has 14 residues. The V gene end was trimmed by 10 bases and the J gene end by 6 bases; junction bases not matched to a gene: 12. CDR1 and CDR2 from the germline V gene are MNHNY and SVGAGI (reference sequence). The CDR3 here is CATKPAGGPQTQYF. The CDR3 coding sequence is TGTGCCACCAAGCCGGCGGGAGGGCCGCAGACCCAGTACTTC.

The CDR3 coding sequence is TGTGCCAGCAGCCAAGATTCTAGGGGGCAGGGGGCTGGGGCCAACGTCCTGACTTTC. Its translation is CASSQDSRGQGAGANVLTF. The rearrangement links TRBV4-2 to TRBJ2-6, with 7 bases aligning to TRBD1. The CDR3 consists of 19 residues. The V and J ends lost 0 bases and 2 bases, in that order; junction bases with no gene match: 10. The germline CDR1 and CDR2 sequences are LGHNA and YNFKEQ.

The sample holds many counts of this clone. The chain uses TRBV19 and TRBJ2-1, with 10 bases matching TRBD1. This CDR3 spans 15 amino acids. With V trimmed by 4 bases and J by 2 bases, 2 bases remained unmatched. CDR1 is LNHDA, CDR2 SQIVND, per germline (reference sequence). CDR3 protein: CASSRQGATYNEQFF. CDR3 DNA sequence: TGTGCCAGTAGTAGACAGGGGGCAACCTACAATGAGCAGTTCTTC.

This chain links TRBV6-5 with TRBJ1-2; D possibly corresponds to TRBD1 (6 bases). The CDR3 is made up of 12 amino acids. The germline gives CDR1 MNHEY, CDR2 SVGAGI. Between the trimmed V and J ends, which lost 6 bases and 4 bases, there was a span of 9 bases. CDR3: CASSRDTYGYTF. The CDR3 DNA sequence: TGTGCCAGCAGCCGGGACACCTATGGCTACACCTTC.

V usage is TRBV29-1 and J usage is TRBJ1-1, with a weak D call TRBD1 (6 bases). Germline CDR1 SQVTM, CDR2 ANQGSEA. The V and J ends lost 6 bases and 1 base respectively, with 15 bases between them. CDR3 length: 14 amino acids. CDR3: CSVGAGTSNTEAFF. DNA of the CDR3: TGCAGCGTCGGGGCCGGGACATCGAACACTGAAGCTTTCTTT.

V usage is TRBV7-2 and J usage is TRBJ2-3; D is unclear. The V gene's germline CDR1 is SGHTA and CDR2 FQGNSA. The germline V and J ends were trimmed by 5 bases and 2 bases, with 11 bases remaining between them. The CDR3 loop spans 14 amino acids. CDR3 DNA: TGTGCCAGCAGCCCACGACTCGACACAGATACGCAGTATTTT. It specifies CASSPRLDTDTQYF.

The gene calls are TRBV4-1 and TRBJ2-2; 7 positions match TRBD1. The CDR3 runs to 18 residues. V shed 3 bases and J 0 bases; nucleotides not matched to a gene: 10. Germline values: CDR1 MGHRA, CDR2 YSYEKL. This CDR3 reads CASSHRGTELANTGELFF. CDR3 coding DNA: TGCGCCAGCAGCCACCGAGGGACAGAGCTCGCGAACACCGGGGAGCTGTTTTTT.

J is TRBJ1-4 and V is TRBV7-9; D is perhaps TRBD1 (6 bases). The CDR3 spans 15 residues. Germline V CDR1 and CDR2: SEHNR, FQNEAQ (reference sequence). V lost 4 bases and J 8 bases, leaving 17 bases between the germline ends. CDR3 region: CASSSLGTKGEKLFF. The CDR3 region has the DNA TGTGCCAGCAGCTCTTTAGGGACAAAGGGCGAAAAACTGTTTTTT.

The chain carries TRBV2 and TRBJ2-7; no definite D call. The CDR3 length is 11 residues. Deletions cut 6 bases from V and 4 bases from J, with 7 bases between. Germline V lookup: CDR1 SNHLY, CDR2 FYNNEI. The CDR3 DNA is TGTGCCAGCAGAATGGAGTACGAGCAGTACTTC. Protein: CASRMEYEQYF.

CDR3 region: CASSPPARANPGELFF. The CDR3 DNA reads as TGTGCCAGCAGCCCCCCCGCCAGGGCGAATCCCGGGGAGCTGTTTTTT. The rearrangement links TRBV13 to TRBJ2-2, with D perhaps TRBD1 (5 bases). The CDR3 extends over 16 amino acids. Germline values: CDR1 PRHDT, CDR2 FYEKMQ (reference sequence). The V gene lost 5 bases and the J gene lost 6 bases, with 19 bases spanning the gap. Complete variable domain (other parts from reference TRBV13 and TRBJ2-2): AAGVIQSPRHLIKEKRETATLKCYPIPRHDTVYWYQQGPGQDPQFLISFYEKMQSDKGSIPDRFSAQQFSDYHSELNMSSLELGDSALYFCASSPPARANPGELFFGEGSRLTVL.

The chain recombines TRBV6-5 with TRBJ1-2; TRBD1 agrees at 8 bases. V dropped 5 bases and J dropped 0; count of bases not matched to a gene: 2. The germline CDR1 and CDR2 sequences are MNHEY and SVGAGI. The CDR3 is 14 amino acids. CDR3 amino acids: CASSDRGANYGYTF. CDR3 DNA: TGTGCCAGCAGTGACAGGGGAGCTAACTATGGCTACACCTTC.

The chain joins TRBV29-1 to TRBJ2-1, with 8 bases lining up with TRBD1. CDR3 length: 16 residues. Germline-derived CDR1 and CDR2 are SQVTM and ANQGSEA. Unmatched junction bases numbered 8, after V lost 4 bases and J lost 0 bases. The CDR3 sequence is CSVGRTGRSSYNEQFF. In nucleotides, the CDR3 is TGCAGCGTTGGAAGGACAGGGAGGTCCTCCTACAATGAGCAGTTCTTC.

This chain uses TRBV29-1 with TRBJ1-1; D gene ambiguous. The CDR3 runs 14 residues. The germline CDR1 and CDR2 sequences are SQVTM and ANQGSEA. V was cut by 7 bases and J by 2 bases, with 17 bases left in between. The DNA for the CDR3 is TGCAGCGCCAAGGGCTTGGGGTATAACACTGAAGCTTTCTTT. Translation gives CSAKGLGYNTEAFF.

The chain is built from TRBV30 and TRBJ1-1; D may be TRBD1 (5 bases). CDR3 length: 13 amino acids. The ends were cut back, 3 bases at V and 1 base at J, with 9 bases in the middle. CDR1 is GTSNPN, CDR2 SVGIG, per germline (reference sequence). CDR3 coding DNA: TGTGCCTGGAGCCACGGGACGAACACTGAAGCTTTCTTT. Amino acid sequence: CAWSHGTNTEAFF.

This clone was detected once. The rearrangement links TRBV5-1 to TRBJ1-1; D unclear. The CDR3 covers 12 residues. V was cut by 3 bases and J by 6 bases, with 9 bases left in between. Germline loops: CDR1 SGHRS, CDR2 YFSETQ. CDR3 loop: CASSSPRAEAFF. The CDR3 nucleotides are TGCGCCAGCAGCTCGCCGAGGGCTGAAGCTTTCTTT.

The chain links TRBV30 to TRBJ1-2; 9 bases are shared with TRBD1. V shed 5 bases, J shed 6 bases, and the junction held 16 bases outside the gene matches. CDR1 is GTSNPN, CDR2 SVGIG, per germline (reference sequence). The CDR3 contains 16 residues. CDR3 loop: CAWQALGQGNRDGYTF. The CDR3 coding sequence is TGTGCCTGGCAGGCCCTGGGACAGGGTAATAGGGATGGCTACACCTTC.

This chain links TRBV7-9 with TRBJ2-1; 10 positions agree with TRBD2. From germline, CDR1 is SEHNR and CDR2 FQNEAQ (reference sequence). The CDR3 is 14 residues long. J was trimmed by 10 bases and V by 3 bases; bases with no gene match: 6. The CDR3 sequence: CASSFPTSGNEQFF. The CDR3 coding sequence is TGTGCCAGCAGCTTCCCCACTAGCGGGAACGAGCAGTTCTTC.

The chain combines TRBV29-1 with TRBJ2-3; 7 nucleotides match TRBD2. Per germline, CDR1 SQVTM and CDR2 ANQGSEA. The CDR3 runs to 13 residues. J gave up 0 bases and V 7 bases, and 4 bases lay outside the gene matches. This CDR3 is CSAHGGSTDTQYF. The CDR3 DNA is TGCAGCGCCCACGGGGGGAGCACAGATACGCAGTATTTT.

The rearrangement links TRBV30 to TRBJ2-1, with D unclear. The CDR3 runs to 13 residues. Trimming left V 2 bases short and J 13 bases short, with 18 bases between. CDR1 is GTSNPN, CDR2 SVGIG, per germline (reference sequence). The CDR3 DNA reads TGTGCCTGGAGTCCAACCTCCGAAGGTTTCCAGTTCTTC. Its protein is CAWSPTSEGFQFF.

V and J are TRBV4-1 and TRBJ2-7, with D perhaps assigned TRBD1 or TRBD2 (5 bases each). Germline V gene data show CDR1 as MGHRA and CDR2 as YSYEKL. This CDR3 comprises 16 residues. Deletions cut 0 bases from V and 4 bases from J, with 16 bases between. CDR3 DNA: TGCGCCAGCAGCCAAGAATCCAGCCGAGGGGTTTACGAGCAGTACTTC. It encodes CASSQESSRGVYEQYF.

The gene calls are TRBV30 and TRBJ2-4, with a possible D match to TRBD1 (6 bases). The CDR3 contains 12 residues. Germline V gene data show CDR1 as GTSNPN and CDR2 as SVGIG (reference sequence). V lost 3 bases and J 8 bases, leaving 11 bases between the germline ends. The CDR3 coding sequence is TGTGCCTGGAGCAGGGGTGAGGACATTCAGTACTTC. This sequence encodes CAWSRGEDIQYF. Full variable domain (missing parts from reference TRBV30 and TRBJ2-4): SQTIHQWPATLVQPVGSPLSLECTVEGTSNPNLYWYRQAAGRGLQLLFYSVGIGQISSEVPQNLSASRPQDRQFILSSKKLLLSDSGFYLCAWSRGEDIQYFGAGTRLSVL.

This clone was seen more than once but under ten times. The CDR3 region has the DNA TGCAGCGTTGACAAAACTAGCGGGAGGGGTTACAATGAGCAGTTCTTC. This gives the protein CSVDKTSGRGYNEQFF. The chain uses TRBV29-1 and TRBJ2-1, with 13 bases that match TRBD2. Per germline, CDR1 SQVTM and CDR2 ANQGSEA. V was pared by 3 bases and J by 4 bases, with 6 bases of the junction left unmatched. This CDR3 has 16 residues.

The chain carries TRBV18 and TRBJ2-5; 8 bases are shared with TRBD2. Germline trimming cut 1 base from V and 5 bases from J; bases unmatched to any gene: 3. This CDR3 contains 14 residues. The germline V gene has CDR1 KGHSH and CDR2 LQKENI. DNA for the CDR3: TGTGCCAGCTCACCACAAAGCGGGAGCGAGACCCAGTACTTC. Protein product: CASSPQSGSETQYF.

The V gene is TRBV30, the J gene TRBJ2-1, with 13 bases aligning to TRBD2. Trimming took 7 bases from V and 3 from J; bases not matched to a gene: 9. The CDR3 is made up of 16 amino acids. The germline V gene has CDR1 GTSNPN and CDR2 SVGIG (reference sequence). For the CDR3, the DNA is TGTGCCTCACTAGCGGGAGGGTTTGTAAGCTACAATGAGCAGTTCTTC. Translating it yields CASLAGGFVSYNEQFF.

This rearrangement joins TRBV4-1 to TRBJ2-7; 12 positions match TRBD2. Germline trimming cut 2 bases from V and 0 bases from J; bases unmatched to any gene: 8. The germline V gene encodes CDR1 MGHRA and CDR2 YSYEKL. The CDR3 sequence is 18 residues long. This chain's CDR3 is CASSQFTSGRPYSYEQYF. The CDR3 DNA sequence: TGCGCCAGCAGCCAATTTACTAGCGGGAGGCCCTACTCCTACGAGCAGTACTTC.

This clone was counted a few times. The rearrangement joins TRBV19 to TRBJ1-5, with 9 bases matching TRBD1. Germline CDR1 and CDR2: LNHDA and SQIVND (reference sequence). The trim removed 6 bases at V and 7 bases at J, leaving 10 bases unmatched. CDR3 length equals 15 residues. Here the CDR3 reads CASRYRDRVKQPQHF. CDR3 sequence (DNA): TGTGCCAGTAGGTACCGGGACAGGGTGAAACAGCCCCAGCATTTT. The full variable domain, completed using reference TRBV19 and TRBJ1-5, is DGGITQSPKYLFRKEGQNVTLSCEQNLNHDAMYWYRQDPGQGLRLIYYSQIVNDFQKGDIAEGYSVSREKKESFPLTVTSAQKNPTAFYLCASRYRDRVKQPQHFGDGTRLSIL.

This clone was counted a few times. This chain uses TRBV23-1 with TRBJ1-6, with D tentatively TRBD1 (5 bases). TRBV23-1 is recorded as an ORF, its role being uncertain. V lost 5 bases and J 0 bases, leaving 17 bases between the germline ends. This CDR3 is built from 18 residues. The CDR3, as DNA: TGCGCCAGCAGTAACGTAGGGGTTGTTGCCTCCTATAATTCACCCCTCCACTTT. This codes for CASSNVGVVASYNSPLHF.

The chain combines TRBV5-1 with TRBJ2-2; 7 nucleotides agree with TRBD1. The germline V gene encodes CDR1 SGHRS and CDR2 YFSETQ. The CDR3 extends over 15 amino acids. J gave up 0 bases and V 6 bases, and 5 bases lay outside the gene matches. CDR3 protein: CASTWTGPNTGELFF. CDR3 nucleotide sequence: TGCGCCAGCACCTGGACAGGCCCGAACACCGGGGAGCTGTTTTTT.